These 8 T cell receptor beta chains were all obtained from the same sample, sequenced in a study of CD8 T cells in ankylosing spondylitis. Their antigens remain unidentified. TCRdb reprocessed the 5' RACE reads via MiXCR and lists one record per CDR3 protein. The sample includes roughly 300,000 distinct CDR3 sequences, 7.5% to 9% of them seen just once. Whole-study results and caveats: A TCR beta motif of under ten highly homologous variants seemed to mark ankylosing spondylitis blood.

The sample consisted of blood, either unsorted or a sorted T cell fraction (not recorded which). These receptor sequences come from a male donor with ankylosing spondylitis.

This clonotype appeared a few times. The V call is TRBV20-1, the J call TRBJ2-4, with 10 bases identical to TRBD1. The CDR3 covers 14 residues. Germline V lookup: CDR1 DFQATT, CDR2 SNEGSKA (reference sequence). Unmatched junction bases numbered 9, after V lost 5 bases and J lost 8 bases. DNA for the CDR3: TGCAGTGCTCCCGGGACAGGGGTTTGGGACATTCAGTACTTC. Translated, it gives CSAPGTGVWDIQYF.

The chain links TRBV12-3 or TRBV12-4 to TRBJ1-5; D not resolved. The CDR3 runs 15 residues. With 8 bases removed from V and 10 bases from J, the gap between germline ends came to 24 bases. The CDR3 protein is CASSYGSEDGNPQHF. The DNA of the CDR3 is TGTGCCAGCTCTTATGGCAGCGAGGACGGGAATCCCCAGCATTTT.

This clonotype was counted only a few times. The CDR3 sequence is CASSVLAGGPSEQYF. The CDR3 nucleotides are TGTGCCAGCAGCGTGCTAGCGGGAGGGCCATCCGAGCAGTACTTC. The chain employs TRBV9 and TRBJ2-7; the match to TRBD2 covers 12 bases. CDR1 is SGDLS, CDR2 YYNGEE, per germline. With 2 bases clipped from V and 6 bases from J, the junction kept 6 bases outside the gene matches. There are 15 residues in the CDR3.

This chain uses TRBV24-1 with TRBJ2-3, with 8 bases that match TRBD2. The CDR3 runs to 16 residues. V trimming: 4 bases; J trimming: 4 bases; junction bases outside the gene matches: 9. CDR1 is KGHDR, CDR2 SFDVKD, per germline. CDR3 protein: CATSDQSGSHADTQYF. The CDR3 nucleotides are TGTGCCACCAGTGACCAGAGCGGGAGTCACGCAGATACGCAGTATTTT.

This clonotype appeared a few times. The rearrangement joins TRBV12-3 or TRBV12-4 to TRBJ1-4; no definite D call. The CDR3 contains 13 residues. Trimming removed 3 bases from V and 8 bases from J, with 10 bases in between. CDR3 residues: CASSFGYGEKLFF. The CDR3 bases are TGTGCCAGCAGTTTCGGTTATGGGGAAAAACTGTTTTTT.

This clonotype showed up many times. The CDR3 DNA reads TGTGCCAGCAGCTTAGGCTCCGGGGGCCATCAGCCCCAGCATTTT. Its translation is CASSLGSGGHQPQHF. The J gene is TRBJ1-5, the V gene TRBV7-9, with D perhaps TRBD1 (6 bases). The CDR3 is made up of 15 amino acids. V lost 1 base and J 5 bases, leaving 12 bases between the germline ends. The germline gives CDR1 SEHNR, CDR2 FQNEAQ (reference sequence). Combining the CDR3 with reference TRBV7-9 and TRBJ1-5 gives the whole variable domain DTGVSQNPRHKITKRGQNVTFRCDPISEHNRLYWYRQTLGQGPEFLTYFQNEAQLEKSRLLSDRFSAERPKGSFSTLEIQRTEQGDSAMYLCASSLGSGGHQPQHFGDGTRLSIL.

The chain recombines TRBV5-1 with TRBJ2-3; the D is unclear. CDR1 SGHRS and CDR2 YFSETQ come from the germline V gene. This CDR3 is 12 amino acids long. Trimming took 2 bases from V and 6 from J, leaving 7 bases between them. The CDR3 nucleotides read TGCGCCAGCAGCTTTTTGGGTGATACGCAGTATTTT. This codes for CASSFLGDTQYF.

This chain joins TRBV18 and TRBJ2-7; weak D call: TRBD2 (5 bases). Germline CDR1 and CDR2: KGHSH and LQKENI. V lost 3 bases, J lost 2 bases, and 8 bases lay in between. There are 13 residues in the CDR3. CDR3 region: CASSPGDTYEQYF. CDR3 DNA sequence: TGTGCCAGCTCACCCGGGGATACCTACGAGCAGTACTTC.